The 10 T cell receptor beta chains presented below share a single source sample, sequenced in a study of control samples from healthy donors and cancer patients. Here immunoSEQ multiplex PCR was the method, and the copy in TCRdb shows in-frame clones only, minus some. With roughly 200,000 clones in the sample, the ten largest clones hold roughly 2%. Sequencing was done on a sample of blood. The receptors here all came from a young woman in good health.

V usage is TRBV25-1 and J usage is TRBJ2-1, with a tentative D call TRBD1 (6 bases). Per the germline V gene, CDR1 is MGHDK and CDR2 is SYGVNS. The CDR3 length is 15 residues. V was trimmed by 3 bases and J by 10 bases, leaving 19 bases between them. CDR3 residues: CASSDLGQATGEQFF. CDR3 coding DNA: TGTGCCAGCAGTGATTTGGGCCAAGCGACAGGCGAGCAGTTCTTC.

The CDR3 loop is CASSELSRESTEAFF. CDR3 nucleotide sequence: TGTGCCAGCAGTGAATTGTCGAGGGAATCCACTGAAGCTTTCTTT. This rearrangement joins TRBV25-1 to TRBJ1-1; no clear D. Germline V gene lookup returns CDR1 MGHDK and CDR2 SYGVNS. The CDR3 has 15 amino acids. V was cut by 1 base and J by 4 bases, with 13 bases left in between.

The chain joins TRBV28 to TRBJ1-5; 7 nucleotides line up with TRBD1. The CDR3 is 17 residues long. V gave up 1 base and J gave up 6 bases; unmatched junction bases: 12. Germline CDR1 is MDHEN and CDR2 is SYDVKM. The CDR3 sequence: CASSLLGEGADSQPQHF. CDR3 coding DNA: TGTGCCAGCAGTTTATTAGGAGAGGGGGCGGACAGTCAGCCCCAGCATTTT.

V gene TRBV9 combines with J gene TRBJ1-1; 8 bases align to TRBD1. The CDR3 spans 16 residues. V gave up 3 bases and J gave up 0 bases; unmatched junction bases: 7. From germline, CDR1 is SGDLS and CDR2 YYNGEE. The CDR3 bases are TGTGCCAGCAGCGCAAGACAGGGGTCGATGAACACTGAAGCTTTCTTT. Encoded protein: CASSARQGSMNTEAFF.

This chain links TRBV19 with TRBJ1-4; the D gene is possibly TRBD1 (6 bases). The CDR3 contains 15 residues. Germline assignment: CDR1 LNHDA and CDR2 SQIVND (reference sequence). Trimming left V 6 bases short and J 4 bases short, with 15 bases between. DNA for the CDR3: TGTGCCAGTAGGGAACTGGACAGCCTTAATGAAAAACTGTTTTTT. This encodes CASRELDSLNEKLFF.

CDR3 DNA sequence: TGTGCCAGCAGTTACTCGCTCGGGGACCAAGAGACCCAGTACTTC. Protein product: CASSYSLGDQETQYF. J is TRBJ2-5 and V is TRBV6-6, with D tentatively TRBD2 (5 bases). Trimming took off 0 bases at V and 0 bases at J, with 8 bases between the two ends. The CDR3 runs to 15 residues. Germline V CDR1 and CDR2: MNHNY, SVGAGI (reference sequence).

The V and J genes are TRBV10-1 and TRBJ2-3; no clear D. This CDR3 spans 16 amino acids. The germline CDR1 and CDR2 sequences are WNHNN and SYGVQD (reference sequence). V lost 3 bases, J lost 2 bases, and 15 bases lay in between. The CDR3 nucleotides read TGCGCCAGCAGTGACGCCGAATATCTATCCACAGATACGCAGTATTTT. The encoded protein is CASSDAEYLSTDTQYF.

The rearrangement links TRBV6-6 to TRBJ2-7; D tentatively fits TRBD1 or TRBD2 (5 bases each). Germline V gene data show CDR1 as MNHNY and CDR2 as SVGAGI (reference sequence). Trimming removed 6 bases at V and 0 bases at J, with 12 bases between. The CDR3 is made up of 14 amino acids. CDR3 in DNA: TGTGCCAGCAGCTTATCGGGGACCTCCTACGAGCAGTACTTC. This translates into CASSLSGTSYEQYF.

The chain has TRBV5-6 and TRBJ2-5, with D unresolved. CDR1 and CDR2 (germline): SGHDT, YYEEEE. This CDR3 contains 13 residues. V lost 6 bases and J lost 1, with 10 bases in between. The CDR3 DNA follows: TGTGCCAGCACCCGGACCCCCCAAGAGACCCAGTACTTC. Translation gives CASTRTPQETQYF.

DNA of the CDR3: TGTGCCAGCATAAGGACGATAGGCACAGATACGCAGTATTTT. This sequence encodes CASIRTIGTDTQYF. The chain is built from TRBV6-5 and TRBJ2-3, with D uncertain. The CDR3 is made up of 14 amino acids. Germline V gene data show CDR1 as MNHEY and CDR2 as SVGAGI. V was pared by 7 bases and J by 1 base, with 12 bases between.